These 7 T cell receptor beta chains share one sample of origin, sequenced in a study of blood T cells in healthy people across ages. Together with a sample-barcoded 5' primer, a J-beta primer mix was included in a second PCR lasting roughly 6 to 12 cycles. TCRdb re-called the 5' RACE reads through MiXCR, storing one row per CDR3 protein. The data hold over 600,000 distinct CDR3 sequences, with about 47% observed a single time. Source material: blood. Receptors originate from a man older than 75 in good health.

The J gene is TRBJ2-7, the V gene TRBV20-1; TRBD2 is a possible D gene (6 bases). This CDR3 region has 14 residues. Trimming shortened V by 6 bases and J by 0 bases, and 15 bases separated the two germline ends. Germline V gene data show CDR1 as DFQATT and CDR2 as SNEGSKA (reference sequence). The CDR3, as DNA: TGCAGTGCCCCCCGGGGGTGGCACTCCTACGAGCAGTACTTC. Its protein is CSAPRGWHSYEQYF.

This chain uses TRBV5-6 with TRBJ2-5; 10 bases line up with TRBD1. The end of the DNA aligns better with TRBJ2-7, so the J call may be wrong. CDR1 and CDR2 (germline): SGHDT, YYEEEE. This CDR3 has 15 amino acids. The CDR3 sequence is CASSLRDRGFYEQYF. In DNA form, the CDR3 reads TGTGCCAGCAGCTTGAGGGACAGGGGATTCTACGAGCAGTACTTC.

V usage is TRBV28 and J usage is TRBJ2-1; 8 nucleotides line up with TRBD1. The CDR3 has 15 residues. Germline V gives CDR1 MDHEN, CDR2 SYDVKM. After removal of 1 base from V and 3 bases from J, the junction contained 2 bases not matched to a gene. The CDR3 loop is CASSLSTGVYNEQFF. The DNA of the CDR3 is TGTGCCAGCAGTTTATCGACAGGGGTCTACAATGAGCAGTTCTTC.

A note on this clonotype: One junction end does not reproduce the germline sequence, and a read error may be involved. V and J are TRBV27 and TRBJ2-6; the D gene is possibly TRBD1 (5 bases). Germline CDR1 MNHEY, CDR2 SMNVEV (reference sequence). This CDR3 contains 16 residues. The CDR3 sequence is CASTPHTGSGANVLTF. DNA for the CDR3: TGTGCCAGCACCCCACATACAGGCTCTGGGGCCAACGTCCTGACTTTT.

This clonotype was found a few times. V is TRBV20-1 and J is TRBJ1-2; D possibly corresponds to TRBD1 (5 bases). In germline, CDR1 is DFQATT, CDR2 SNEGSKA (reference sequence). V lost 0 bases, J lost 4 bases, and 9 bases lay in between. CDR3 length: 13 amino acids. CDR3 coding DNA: TGCAGTGCTAGAGATGAGAGGGGCTATGGCTACACCTTC. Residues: CSARDERGYGYTF.

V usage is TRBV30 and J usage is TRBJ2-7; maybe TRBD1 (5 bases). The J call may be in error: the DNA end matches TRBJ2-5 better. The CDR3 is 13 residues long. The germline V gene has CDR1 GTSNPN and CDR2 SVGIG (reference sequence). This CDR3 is CAWKDIASETQYF. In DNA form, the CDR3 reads TGTGCCTGGAAGGACATAGCTTCAGAGACCCAGTACTTC.

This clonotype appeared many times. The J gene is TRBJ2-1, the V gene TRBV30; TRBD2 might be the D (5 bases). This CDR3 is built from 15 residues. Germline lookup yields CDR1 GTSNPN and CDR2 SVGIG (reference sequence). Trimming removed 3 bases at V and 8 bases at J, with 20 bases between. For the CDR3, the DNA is TGTGCCTGGAGGAAAGGCAGGAGGCTCTTGGATGAGCAGTTCTTC. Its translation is CAWRKGRRLLDEQFF.